This passage covers 8 T cell receptor beta chains from one sample sequenced in a study of blood T cells in healthy people across ages. Together with a sample-barcoded 5' primer, a J-beta primer mix was included in a second PCR lasting about 7 to 11 cycles. TCRdb processed the 5' RACE reads anew with MiXCR; each CDR3 protein has one entry. The repertoire has more than 1,000,000 distinct CDR3 sequences, almost 25% of them found once; the top ten carry 0.65% to 0.75%. The sample was also reused in another study, on T cells of mothers and their children.

The sample was blood. The source of these receptors is a girl aged 2 to 9 in good health.

The chain links TRBV2 to TRBJ2-5; 8 bases agree with TRBD2. The J call could be wrong; TRBJ2-7 is a better fit for the DNA end. CDR1 is SNHLY, CDR2 FYNNEI, per germline. This CDR3 contains 14 residues. The CDR3 region is CASSGLASTYEQYF. In nucleotides, the CDR3 is TGTGCCAGCAGTGGACTAGCGTCCACCTACGAGCAGTACTTC.

Only one count was recorded for this clonotype. V usage is TRBV7-9 and J usage is TRBJ1-2, with D possibly matching TRBD1 (5 bases). Trimming pared 1 base from V and 5 bases from J, leaving 11 bases between. CDR3 length: 14 amino acids. Germline loops: CDR1 SEHNR, CDR2 FQNEAQ (reference sequence). Here the CDR3 DNA reads TGTGCCAGCAGCTTAGAGGCAGGGATTTATGGCTACACCTTC. Translated: CASSLEAGIYGYTF.

The chain uses TRBV7-3 and TRBJ2-1; possibly TRBD2 for D (6 bases). Germline V gene sequence: CDR1 SGHTA, CDR2 FQGTGA. The CDR3 loop spans 14 amino acids. The ends were cut back, 5 bases at V and 6 bases at J, with 14 bases in the middle. The CDR3 bases are TGTGCCAGCAGCCGGAGGGCCGGGGGCAATGAGCAGTTCTTC. Protein sequence: CASSRRAGGNEQFF.

The chain combines TRBV5-1 with TRBJ1-2; D is possibly TRBD1 (5 bases). V lost 0 bases and J 8 bases, leaving 17 bases between the germline ends. CDR3 length equals 15 residues. Looked up from germline, CDR1 is SGHRS and CDR2 is YFSETQ. The CDR3 spells CASSLEPGQAPGYTF. CDR3 sequence (DNA): TGCGCCAGCAGCTTGGAACCGGGGCAGGCGCCCGGCTACACCTTC.

This clonotype is a singleton in its sample. The chain links TRBV6-2 or TRBV6-3 to TRBJ2-2; 7 nucleotides align to TRBD1. Germline CDR1 MNHEY, CDR2 SVGEGT. The CDR3 covers 14 residues. V dropped 6 bases and J dropped 6; count of bases not matched to a gene: 7. The CDR3 bases are TGTGCCAGCAGCCGACAGGGTAACGCCGGGGAGCTGTTTTTT. It is translated as CASSRQGNAGELFF.

The chain couples TRBV5-8 to TRBJ2-3; 10 bases fit TRBD2. Germline V gene data show CDR1 as SGHTS and CDR2 as YDEGEE. Germline trimming cut 0 bases from V and 6 bases from J; bases unmatched to any gene: 13. This CDR3 has 18 residues. This chain's CDR3 is CASSLAKLAGDAGDTQYF. DNA of the CDR3: TGTGCCAGCAGCTTGGCCAAGCTAGCGGGGGACGCTGGGGATACGCAGTATTTT.

The rearrangement links TRBV9 to TRBJ2-2, with 13 bases aligning to TRBD2. The CDR3 consists of 17 residues. The J segment lost 8 bases and the V segment lost 5 bases, leaving 12 bases of the junction unmatched. Germline V lookup: CDR1 SGDLS, CDR2 YYNGEE. CDR3 DNA: TGTGCCAGCAGTAGCCGAGGACTAGCGGGAGTAGAAGGGGAGCTGTTTTTT. Its protein product is CASSSRGLAGVEGELFF.

This chain uses TRBV5-4 with TRBJ2-2; TRBD2 matches at 7 bases. The CDR3 has 15 residues. V trimming: 3 bases; J trimming: 0 bases; junction bases outside the gene matches: 2. Germline CDR1 is SGHNT and CDR2 is YYREEE (reference sequence). The CDR3: CASSSGLSNTGELFF. The CDR3 nucleotides read TGTGCCAGCAGCTCGGGACTATCGAACACCGGGGAGCTGTTTTTT.